This T cell receptor (beta chain) is drawn from a study of T cells in Graves' hyperthyroidism and ophthalmopathy. Stability of Graves' hyperthyroidism was defined as absent ophthalmopathy progression within 18 months. Study results and caveats: Most expanded thyroid clonotypes above 0.001 recurred in blood.

This clonotype has ten or more counts. Antigen specificity is unknown. The source material, RNA transcripts, was used to amplify TCR beta CDR3 regions. An initial round of RT-PCR targeting the TCR CDR3 relied on the HTBI primer set. TCRdb reprocessed the multiplex PCR reads with MiXCR, giving one entry per CDR3 protein. The sample contains roughly 380,000 distinct CDR3 sequences, about 15% of which appear only once. Germline V gene sequence: CDR1 SEHNR, CDR2 FQNEAQ (reference sequence). The CDR3 covers 15 residues. Trimming shortened V by 5 bases and J by 0 bases, and 14 bases separated the two germline ends.

This receptor was obtained from an older woman with Graves' hyperthyroidism. The chain couples TRBV7-9 to TRBJ2-7; D ambiguous. Sequenced input: blood. CDR3 sequence reads: CASSLGPESSYEQYF. CDR3 nucleotide sequence: TGTGCCAGCAGCCTTGGTCCAGAGAGCTCCTACGAGCAGTACTTC.